This TCR beta chain was identified in a study of T cell repertoires in cytomegalovirus infection. Worth noting for this clonotype: Its cognate antigen is unknown.

TCRdb re-called the reads through MiXCR, storing one row per CDR3 protein. The sample includes some 310,000 distinct CDR3 sequences, just under 25% seen only once; the top ten take roughly 15%. The sample consisted of cultured PBMCs, taken from culture after CMV antigen stimulation. This clonotype originated in a human donor in good health (CMV status not recorded). Some clones in this sample may be carry-over from other donors' samples.

CDR3 in amino acids: CASSVALQDGQETQYF. The CDR3 DNA sequence: TGTGCCAGCAGCGTAGCTCTTCAAGACGGCCAAGAGACCCAGTACTTC. The V and J genes are TRBV9 and TRBJ2-5; D gene ambiguous. From germline, CDR1 is SGDLS and CDR2 YYNGEE. V lost 0 bases to trimming and J lost 1 base, with 13 bases between them. The CDR3 has 16 residues.